This T cell receptor (beta chain) is from a study of cytomegalovirus exposure and HLA in healthy donors. General study results and limits: CMV serostatus alone was available as immune exposure information. TRBV6-2, TRBV6-3 and some other V segments were excluded as indistinguishable. For presence/absence analyses, sequencing depth was assumed to be roughly uniform across donors.

Healthy individuals who donated bone marrow served as the donors. In the PCR, 60 Vbeta and 13 Jbeta primers were used. The repertoire was sequenced with immunoSEQ multiplex PCR; TCRdb's copy has only in-frame clones and lacks some. Of about 200,000 clones in the sample, about 88% were seen once. V was clipped by 7 bases and J by 0 bases, with 18 bases between them. CDR1 and CDR2 (germline): LNHNV, YYDKDF (reference sequence). CDR3 length equals 17 residues. Worth noting for this clone: The antigen remains undetermined.

The chain is built from TRBV15 and TRBJ2-2, with a weak D call TRBD1 (5 bases). The material sequenced was PBMCs. The clonotype comes from a woman younger than 45 in good health and CMV-seronegative. This CDR3 reads CATTDPGQPANTGELFF. The CDR3 DNA sequence: TGTGCCACCACCGACCCAGGACAACCAGCGAACACCGGGGAGCTGTTTTTT.